This entry lists 13 T cell receptor beta chains sequenced from one sample in a study of synovial regulatory T cells in juvenile arthritis. The data were produced by immunoSEQ multiplex PCR, yet TCRdb's version contains in-frame clones alone and is incomplete. The sample totals roughly 9,900 clones. Sequencing was performed on Treg cells from blood. Subset defined: remaining (HLA-DR-negative) circulating blood Treg cells. The receptors were sampled from a donor aged 2-30 years with juvenile idiopathic arthritis.

The genes are TRBV7-9 and TRBJ2-5; no DNA is available, so the TRBD2 call from TCRdb remains unchecked. The CDR3 length is 12 residues. The DNA sequence is not available. Germline V lookup: CDR1 SEHNR, CDR2 FQNEAQ (reference sequence). CDR3 sequence: CASSRGQETQYF.

This chain joins TRBV10-3 and TRBJ1-4; TCRdb's D call, TRBD1, is unchecked because there is no DNA. Germline CDR1 and CDR2: ENHRY and SYGVKD. CDR3 length: 16 amino acids. The entry carries no DNA sequence. CDR3 sequence: CAISTPTGWCDEKLFF.

V gene TRBV5-4 combines with J gene TRBJ1-2. This CDR3 has 13 amino acids. The coding DNA is unavailable. Germline CDR1 SGHNT, CDR2 YYREEE (reference sequence). CDR3 loop: CASSFRQGDGYTF.

This rearrangement joins TRBV25-1 to TRBJ2-6. The CDR3 extends over 15 amino acids. No DNA is given. Germline values: CDR1 MGHDK, CDR2 SYGVNS. The CDR3 region is CASSAWTAGANVLTF.

This sequence joins TRBV5-1 and TRBJ1-1; with no DNA, the TCRdb D assignment of TRBD1 cannot be verified. CDR3 length: 15 amino acids. The coding DNA is unavailable. Germline V gene sequence: CDR1 SGHRS, CDR2 YFSETQ. CDR3 loop: CASSSYRGPNTEAFF.

By frequency, this clone registers medium-sized (0.01 to 0.1%). This chain joins TRBV4-3 and TRBJ2-1; TCRdb designates TRBD1, a call that cannot be tested without DNA. Germline CDR1 reads LGHNA; CDR2 reads YSLEER. The CDR3 is 15 amino acids. The DNA is unrecorded. The CDR3: CASSQGQRSYNEQFF.

The rearrangement links TRBV5-5 to TRBJ1-2. CDR1 SGHKS and CDR2 YYEKEE come from the germline V gene (reference sequence). CDR3 length equals 14 residues. No coding sequence is recorded. The CDR3 is CASSMAGARKRYTF.

This chain connects TRBV5-1 to TRBJ2-3; checking the TCRdb D call of TRBD1 is not possible without DNA. Per the germline V gene, CDR1 is SGHRS and CDR2 is YFSETQ. The CDR3 loop spans 14 amino acids. No nucleotide data were recorded. CDR3 in amino acids: CASSSTVGTDTQYF.

V gene TRBV5-4 combines with J gene TRBJ1-1. Germline CDR1 reads SGHNT; CDR2 reads YYREEE (reference sequence). The CDR3 consists of 13 residues. The nucleotide record is missing. The CDR3 reads CASSRRGYTEAFF.

The chain recombines TRBV19 with TRBJ2-4; TCRdb returns TRBD2, unconfirmable since there is no DNA. Per the germline V gene, CDR1 is LNHDA and CDR2 is SQIVND (reference sequence). The CDR3 is made up of 16 amino acids. No DNA is given. The CDR3 region is CASSMSQLAGIGIQYF.

The chain employs TRBV5-5 and TRBJ1-4. CDR3 size: 15 residues. DNA is not on record. The germline CDR1 and CDR2 sequences are SGHKS and YYEKEE (reference sequence). CDR3 region: CASSFWRTTNEKLFF.

The chain employs TRBV5-4 and TRBJ1-3. Germline values: CDR1 SGHNT, CDR2 YYREEE (reference sequence). There are 16 residues in the CDR3. The protein alone is recorded here. The CDR3 sequence: CASSLGVSNSGNTIYF.

J is TRBJ1-2 and V is TRBV2. Germline V gene data show CDR1 as SNHLY and CDR2 as FYNNEI. The CDR3 has 14 amino acids. No DNA sequence is on record. The CDR3 reads CASSGRRRDYGYTF.